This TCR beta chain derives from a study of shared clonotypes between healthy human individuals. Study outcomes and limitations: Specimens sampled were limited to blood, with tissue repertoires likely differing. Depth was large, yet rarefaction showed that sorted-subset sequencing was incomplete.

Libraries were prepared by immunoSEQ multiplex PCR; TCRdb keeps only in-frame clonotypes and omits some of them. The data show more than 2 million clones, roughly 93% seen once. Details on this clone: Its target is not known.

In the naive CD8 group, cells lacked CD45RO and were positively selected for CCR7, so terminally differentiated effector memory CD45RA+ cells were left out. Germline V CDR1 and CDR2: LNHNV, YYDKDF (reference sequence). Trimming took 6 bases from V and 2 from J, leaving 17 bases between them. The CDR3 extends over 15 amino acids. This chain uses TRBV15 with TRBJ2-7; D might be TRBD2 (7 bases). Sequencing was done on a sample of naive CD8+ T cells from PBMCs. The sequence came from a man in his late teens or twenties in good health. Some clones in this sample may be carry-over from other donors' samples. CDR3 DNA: TGTGCCACCAGGGCGACAGGACTAGGGACCTACGAGCAGTACTTC. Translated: CATRATGLGTYEQYF.